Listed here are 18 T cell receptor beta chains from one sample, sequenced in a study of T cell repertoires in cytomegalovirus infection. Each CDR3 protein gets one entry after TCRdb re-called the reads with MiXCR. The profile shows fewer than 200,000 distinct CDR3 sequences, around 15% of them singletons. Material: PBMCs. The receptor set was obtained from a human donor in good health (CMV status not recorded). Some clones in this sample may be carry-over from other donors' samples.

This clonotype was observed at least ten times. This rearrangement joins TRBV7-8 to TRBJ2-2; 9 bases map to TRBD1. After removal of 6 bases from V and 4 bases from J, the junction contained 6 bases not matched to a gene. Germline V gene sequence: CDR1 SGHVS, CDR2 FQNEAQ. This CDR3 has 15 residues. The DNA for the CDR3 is TGTGCCAGCAGGGCCGGGACAGGGAGCACCGGGGAGCTGTTTTTT. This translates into CASRAGTGSTGELFF.

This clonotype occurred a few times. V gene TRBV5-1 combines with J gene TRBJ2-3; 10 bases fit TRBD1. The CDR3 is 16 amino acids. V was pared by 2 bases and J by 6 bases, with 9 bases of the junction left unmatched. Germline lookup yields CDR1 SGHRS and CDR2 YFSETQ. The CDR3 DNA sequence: TGCGCCAGCAGCTTCCCCGGGACAGGGGCCAAGGATACGCAGTATTTT. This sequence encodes CASSFPGTGAKDTQYF.

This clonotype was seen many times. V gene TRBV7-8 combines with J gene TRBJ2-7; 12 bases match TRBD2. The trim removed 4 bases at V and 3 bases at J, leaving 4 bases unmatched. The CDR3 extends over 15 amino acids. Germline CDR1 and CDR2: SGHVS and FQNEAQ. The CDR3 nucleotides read TGTGCCAGCAGCTCGACTAGCGGGAGACTCTACGAGCAGTACTTC. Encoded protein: CASSSTSGRLYEQYF.

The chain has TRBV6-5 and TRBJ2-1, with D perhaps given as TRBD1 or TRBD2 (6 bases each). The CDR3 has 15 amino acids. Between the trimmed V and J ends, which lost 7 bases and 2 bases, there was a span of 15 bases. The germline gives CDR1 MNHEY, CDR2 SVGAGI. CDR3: CASTSGASTYNEQFF. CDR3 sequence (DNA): TGTGCCAGCACCTCGGGGGCCTCCACCTACAATGAGCAGTTCTTC.

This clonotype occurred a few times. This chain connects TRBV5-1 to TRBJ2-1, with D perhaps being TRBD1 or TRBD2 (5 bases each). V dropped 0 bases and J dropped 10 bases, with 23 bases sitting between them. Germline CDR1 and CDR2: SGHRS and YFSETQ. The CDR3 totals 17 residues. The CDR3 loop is CASSLAPPGTQREEQFF. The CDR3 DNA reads TGCGCCAGCAGCTTGGCCCCCCCCGGGACCCAGCGAGAGGAGCAGTTCTTC.

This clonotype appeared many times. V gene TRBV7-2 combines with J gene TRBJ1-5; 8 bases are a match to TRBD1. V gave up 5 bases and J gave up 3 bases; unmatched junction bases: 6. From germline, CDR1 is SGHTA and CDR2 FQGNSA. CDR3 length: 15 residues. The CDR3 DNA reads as TGTGCCAGCAGCCAATACAGGGGGTCCAATCAGCCCCAGCATTTT. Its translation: CASSQYRGSNQPQHF.

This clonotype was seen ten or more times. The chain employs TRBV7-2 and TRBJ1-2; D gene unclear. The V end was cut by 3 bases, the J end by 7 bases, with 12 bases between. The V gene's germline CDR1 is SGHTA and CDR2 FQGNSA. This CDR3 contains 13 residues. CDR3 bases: TGTGCCAGCAGCTTTTTTTCCGGGATTGGCTACACCTTC. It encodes CASSFFSGIGYTF.

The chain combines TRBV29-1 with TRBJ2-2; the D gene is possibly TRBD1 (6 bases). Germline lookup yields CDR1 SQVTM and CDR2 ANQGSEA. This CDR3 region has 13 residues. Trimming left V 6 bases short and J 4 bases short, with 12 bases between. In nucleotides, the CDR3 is TGCAGCGTCTCCCGGACAGTCACCGGGGAGCTGTTTTTT. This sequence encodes CSVSRTVTGELFF.

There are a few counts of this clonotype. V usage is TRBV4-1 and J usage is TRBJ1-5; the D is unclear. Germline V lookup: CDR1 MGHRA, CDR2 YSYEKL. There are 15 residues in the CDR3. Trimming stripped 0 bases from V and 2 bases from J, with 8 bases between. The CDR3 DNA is TGCGCCAGCAGCCAAGATGGGCCGGGCAATCAGCCCCAGCATTTT. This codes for CASSQDGPGNQPQHF.

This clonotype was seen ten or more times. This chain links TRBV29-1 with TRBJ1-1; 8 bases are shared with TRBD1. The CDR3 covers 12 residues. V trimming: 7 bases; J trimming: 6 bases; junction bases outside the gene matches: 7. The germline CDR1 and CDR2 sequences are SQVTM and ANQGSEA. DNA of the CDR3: TGCAGCGGACAGGGGAGTAAGGCTGAAGCTTTCTTT. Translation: CSGQGSKAEAFF. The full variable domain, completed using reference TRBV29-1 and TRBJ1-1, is SAVISQKPSRDICQRGTSLTIQCQVDSQVTMMFWYRQQPGQSLTLIATANQGSEATYESGFVIDKFPISRPNLTFSTLTVSNMSPEDSSIYLCSGQGSKAEAFFGQGTRLTVV.

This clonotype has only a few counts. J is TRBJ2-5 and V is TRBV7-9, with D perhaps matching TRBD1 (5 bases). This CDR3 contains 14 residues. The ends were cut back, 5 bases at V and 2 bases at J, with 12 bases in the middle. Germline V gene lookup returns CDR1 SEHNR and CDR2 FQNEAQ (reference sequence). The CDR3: CASSPIDSQETQYF. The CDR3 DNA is TGTGCCAGCAGCCCTATCGACAGTCAAGAGACCCAGTACTTC.

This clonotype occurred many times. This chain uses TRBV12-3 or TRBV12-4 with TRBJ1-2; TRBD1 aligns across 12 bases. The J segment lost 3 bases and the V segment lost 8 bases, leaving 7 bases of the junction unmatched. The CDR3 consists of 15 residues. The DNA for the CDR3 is TGTGCCAGCGGCTCGGGACAGGGGGCGGACTATGGCTACACCTTC. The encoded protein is CASGSGQGADYGYTF.

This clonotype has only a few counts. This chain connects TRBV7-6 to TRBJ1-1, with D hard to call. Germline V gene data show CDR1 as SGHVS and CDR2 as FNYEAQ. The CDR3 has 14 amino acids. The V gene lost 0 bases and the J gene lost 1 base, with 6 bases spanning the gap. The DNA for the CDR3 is TGTGCCAGCAGCTTAGCAAGCAAGAACACTGAAGCTTTCTTT. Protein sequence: CASSLASKNTEAFF.

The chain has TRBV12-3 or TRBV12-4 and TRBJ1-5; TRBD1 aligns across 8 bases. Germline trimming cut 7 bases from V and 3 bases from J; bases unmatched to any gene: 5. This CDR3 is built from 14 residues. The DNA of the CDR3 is TGTGCCAGCACTCAACAGGGGGACAATCAGCCCCAGCATTTT. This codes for CASTQQGDNQPQHF.

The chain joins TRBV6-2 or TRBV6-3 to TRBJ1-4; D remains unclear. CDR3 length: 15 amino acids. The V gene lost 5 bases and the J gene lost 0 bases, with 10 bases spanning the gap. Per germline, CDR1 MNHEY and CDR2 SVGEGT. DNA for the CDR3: TGTGCCAGCAGTCCGCTTATCGCAACTAATGAAAAACTGTTTTTT. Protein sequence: CASSPLIATNEKLFF.

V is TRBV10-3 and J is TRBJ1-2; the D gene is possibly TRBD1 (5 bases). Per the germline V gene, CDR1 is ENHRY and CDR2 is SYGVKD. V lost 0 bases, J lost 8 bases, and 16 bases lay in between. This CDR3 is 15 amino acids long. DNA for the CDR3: TGTGCCATCAGTGAGTCCGGCAGGGAATCAGGCGGCTACACCTTC. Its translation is CAISESGRESGGYTF.

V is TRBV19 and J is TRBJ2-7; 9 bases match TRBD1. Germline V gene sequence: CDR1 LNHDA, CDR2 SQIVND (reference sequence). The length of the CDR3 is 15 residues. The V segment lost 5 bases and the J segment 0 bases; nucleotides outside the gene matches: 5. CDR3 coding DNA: TGTGCCAGTAGTCCCGGACAGGGGACCTCCTACGAGCAGTACTTC. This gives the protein CASSPGQGTSYEQYF.

The CDR3: CSAKGLADIGTYEQYF. The CDR3 region has the DNA TGCAGTGCCAAGGGACTAGCGGACATAGGGACCTACGAGCAGTACTTC. The chain uses TRBV20-1 and TRBJ2-7; 11 positions agree with TRBD2. CDR1 and CDR2 from the germline V gene are DFQATT and SNEGSKA (reference sequence). J lost 2 bases, V lost 6 bases, and 12 bases had no gene match. The CDR3 consists of 16 residues.